This T cell receptor (beta chain) was identified during a study of T cells in Graves' hyperthyroidism and ophthalmopathy. Study at large: At the time of initial diagnosis and before any treatment, peripheral blood was collected.

Overall study results and limits: Blood also contained most expanded thyroid clonotypes above 0.001.

Many counts were recorded for this clonotype. Antigen unknown. Reasons for excluding patients were uncontrolled infection, other autoimmune disease, pregnancy or lactation. From roughly 9.2 ml of fresh peripheral blood, PBMCs were isolated. RNA transcripts were the template for amplifying TCR beta CDR3 regions. A set of HTBI primers served as the primers for a first-round RT-PCR of the TCR CDR3. A single record per CDR3 protein comes from TCRdb applying MiXCR to the multiplex PCR reads. The sample contains roughly 740,000 distinct CDR3 sequences, around 17% of which appear only once. With 4 bases clipped from V and 4 bases from J, the junction kept 16 bases outside the gene matches. Germline V gene sequence: CDR1 LGHDT, CDR2 YNNKEL (reference sequence). The CDR3 consists of 17 residues.

The TCR sequence derives from a man aged 18 to 30 with Graves' hyperthyroidism. The J gene is TRBJ2-7, the V gene TRBV3-1; TRBD1 aligns across 7 bases. Sequences were obtained from blood. CDR3 coding DNA: TGTGCCAGCAGCCCTACAACAGGGGTCCGAACTGGGTACGAGCAGTACTTC. It is translated as CASSPTTGVRTGYEQYF.